The T cell receptor beta chain described here comes from a study of cytomegalovirus exposure and HLA in healthy donors. TCRdb's table, derived via immunoSEQ multiplex PCR, lists solely in-frame clones and lacks some. The sample comprises some 330,000 clones, about nine tenths of which are singletons, and around 0.84% rests with the top ten. This CDR3 region has 14 residues. V shed 2 bases and J 8 bases; nucleotides not matched to a gene: 6. Germline V CDR1 and CDR2: SGHDT, YYEEEE. Study results and limitations: Cytomegalovirus-associated TCR beta chains were listed, numbering 150 to 200.

With regard to this clone: The antigen is not known.

The clonotype originates from a woman aged 18-30 years in good health and CMV-seronegative. Sequencing used PBMCs. This chain joins TRBV5-6 and TRBJ1-2, with 10 bases fitting TRBD1. CDR3 protein: CASSFRDRGIGYTF. CDR3 coding DNA: TGTGCCAGCAGCTTCCGGGACAGGGGTATAGGCTACACCTTC.